Shown below are 21 T cell receptor beta chains from a single sample sequenced in a study of metastatic and nonmetastatic thyroid tumors. Via MiXCR, TCRdb re-called the PCR reads. Of some 11,000 clones listed, under 35% are singletons. All patients were treatment-naive before thyroid surgery. Sequenced: tumor tissue. These receptors were obtained from a female donor with papillary thyroid cancer or a benign thyroid nodule (not recorded which). Some clones in this sample may be carry-over from other donors' samples.

The chain links TRBV7-3 to TRBJ2-1, with 9 bases lining up with TRBD1. Looked up from germline, CDR1 is SGHTA and CDR2 is FQGTGA. J was trimmed by 7 bases and V by 4 bases; bases with no gene match: 8. The CDR3 runs to 15 residues. CDR3 sequence (DNA): TGTGCCAGCAGCTCCCGACAGGGGGTTGAAAATGAGCAGTTCTTC. It is translated as CASSSRQGVENEQFF.

This clone showed up just a few times. The rearrangement joins TRBV15 to TRBJ2-2, with 10 nucleotides matching TRBD1. Germline loops: CDR1 LNHNV, CDR2 YYDKDF (reference sequence). V was pared by 5 bases and J by 7 bases, with 7 bases of the junction left unmatched. CDR3 length: 15 residues. The CDR3 is CATSSGDRGVGELFF. In DNA form, the CDR3 reads TGTGCCACCAGCTCGGGGGACAGGGGAGTCGGGGAGCTGTTTTTT.

Relative to its sample, this clone is medium-sized. This chain connects TRBV2 to TRBJ2-7; 7 nucleotides match TRBD2. The CDR3 runs 15 residues. Trimming cost V 1 base and J 0 bases; bases outside gene matches: 3. Germline CDR1 is SNHLY and CDR2 is FYNNEI. The CDR3 spells CASSEGGGSSYEQYF. The CDR3 bases are TGTGCCAGCAGTGAAGGCGGCGGGAGCTCCTACGAGCAGTACTTC.

This clone was detected many times. The chain is built from TRBV15 and TRBJ2-5; 10 positions match TRBD1. The J segment lost 3 bases and the V segment lost 0 bases, leaving 10 bases of the junction unmatched. Germline CDR1 LNHNV, CDR2 YYDKDF (reference sequence). This CDR3 is 18 amino acids long. DNA for the CDR3: TGTGCCACCAGCAGAGATCTCGGGACAGGGGCGAGAAAAGAGACCCAGTACTTC. It encodes CATSRDLGTGARKETQYF.

This clone came up a few times. Given a much more abundant clone one base away, this may be a read error. V gene TRBV29-1 combines with J gene TRBJ1-2; no reliable D call. The germline gives CDR1 SQVTM, CDR2 ANQGSEA. The CDR3 extends over 13 amino acids. The CDR3 region has the DNA TGCAGCGTTGACTTGGGATCCAACTATGGCCACACCTTC. Amino acids: CSVDLGSNYGHTF.

This clone was observed a handful of times. The chain is built from TRBV15 and TRBJ2-1; 11 bases align to TRBD2. Germline values: CDR1 LNHNV, CDR2 YYDKDF (reference sequence). CDR3 size: 15 residues. V lost 3 bases, J lost 3 bases, and 1 base stayed unmatched. CDR3 sequence: CATSSSGRDYNEQFF. CDR3 nucleotide sequence: TGTGCCACCAGCAGTAGCGGGAGGGACTACAATGAGCAGTTCTTC.

This clone was counted a few times. The J gene is TRBJ2-2, the V gene TRBV6-1, with 7 bases that match TRBD2. After removal of 7 bases from V and 7 bases from J, the junction contained 15 bases not matched to a gene. Germline CDR1 and CDR2: MNHNS and SASEGT. This CDR3 has 16 residues. CDR3 DNA: TGTGCCAGCACTCTGAAGGTTGCGGGAGAGGACGGGGAGCTGTTTTTT. Translation: CASTLKVAGEDGELFF.

This sequence joins TRBV11-3 and TRBJ2-3; D remains ambiguous. There are 15 residues in the CDR3. Germline V lookup: CDR1 SGHNT, CDR2 YENEEA. V lost 5 bases and J 2 bases, leaving 14 bases between the germline ends. This CDR3 reads CASSPGRSHTDTQYF. The DNA of the CDR3 is TGTGCCAGCAGCCCTGGGCGTAGCCACACAGATACGCAGTATTTT.

V and J are TRBV7-3 and TRBJ2-5, with TRBD2 matching over 14 bases. Germline V gene sequence: CDR1 SGHTA, CDR2 FQGTGA. The trim removed 4 bases at V and 5 bases at J, leaving 6 bases unmatched. The CDR3 has 16 residues. This chain's CDR3 is CASSSGLAGGTETQYF. CDR3 in DNA: TGTGCCAGCAGCTCTGGACTAGCGGGGGGCACGGAGACCCAGTACTTC.

The rearrangement joins TRBV7-3 to TRBJ2-7; 8 positions match TRBD1. Unmatched junction bases numbered 4, after V lost 3 bases and J lost 6 bases. There are 13 residues in the CDR3. CDR1 and CDR2 (germline): SGHTA, FQGTGA. The CDR3 is CASSLGQDGEQYF. The CDR3 DNA follows: TGTGCCAGCAGCTTGGGACAGGACGGCGAGCAGTACTTC.

This clone occurred a few times. The rearrangement joins TRBV11-2 to TRBJ1-2, with D hard to call. This CDR3 comprises 13 residues. Trimming cost V 3 bases and J 8 bases, with 13 bases left between them. The germline V gene encodes CDR1 SGHAT and CDR2 FQNNGV. The CDR3 nucleotides are TGTGCCAGCAGCTTCGGCGGGCGTCAAGGCTACACCTTC. Amino acids: CASSFGGRQGYTF.

The J gene is TRBJ1-2, the V gene TRBV11-1; D gene ambiguous. Germline V gene sequence: CDR1 SGHAT, CDR2 FQDESV (reference sequence). V was cut by 4 bases and J by 2 bases, with 17 bases left in between. This CDR3 has 16 amino acids. The CDR3 DNA follows: TGTGCCAGCAGCTCGTTTCTGCAATCCAAGAACTATGGCTACACCTTC. Translated, it gives CASSSFLQSKNYGYTF. The variable domain in full, completed from reference TRBV11-1 and TRBJ1-2, reads EAEVAQSPRYKITEKSQAVAFWCDPISGHATLYWYRQILGQGPELLVQFQDESVVDDSQLPKDRFSAERLKGVDSTLKIQPAELGDSAMYLCASSSFLQSKNYGYTFGSGTRLTVV.

The V and J genes are TRBV5-1 and TRBJ1-1; D perhaps matches TRBD1 (5 bases). The CDR3 consists of 14 residues. CDR1 is SGHRS, CDR2 YFSETQ, per germline. Trimming left V 2 bases short and J 0 bases short, with 8 bases between. The CDR3 loop reads CASSLSQVNTEAFF. In DNA form, the CDR3 reads TGCGCCAGCAGCTTATCACAGGTGAACACTGAAGCTTTCTTT.

The rearrangement uses TRBV11-1 and TRBJ2-3; D possibly corresponds to TRBD1 (5 bases). V lost 6 bases, J lost 5 bases, and 15 bases lay in between. The CDR3 covers 14 residues. Germline CDR1 reads SGHAT; CDR2 reads FQDESV (reference sequence). CDR3 nucleotides: TGTGCCAGCAGGAAGCACAGGAGAGGAGATACGCAGTATTTT. Translated: CASRKHRRGDTQYF.

The rearrangement uses TRBV5-8 and TRBJ2-2; possibly TRBD1 or TRBD2 for D (5 bases each). V lost 0 bases, J lost 6 bases, and 15 bases lay in between. Germline CDR1 and CDR2: SGHTS and YDEGEE. The CDR3 covers 16 residues. CDR3 DNA sequence: TGTGCCAGCAGCTTGGAGACAGCGGAAGTGGCCGGGGAGCTGTTTTTT. It encodes CASSLETAEVAGELFF.

This clone has more than one count but fewer than ten. The chain couples TRBV11-1 to TRBJ1-1; D might be TRBD1 (5 bases). Trimming took 3 bases from V and 1 from J, leaving 15 bases between them. The CDR3 spans 16 residues. The germline V gene has CDR1 SGHAT and CDR2 FQDESV (reference sequence). CDR3 nucleotide sequence: TGTGCCAGCAGCTTTTCAGGCGCCGGGGGGAACACTGAAGCTTTCTTT. This sequence encodes CASSFSGAGGNTEAFF.

This clone showed up just a few times. This rearrangement joins TRBV11-2 to TRBJ2-3; 13 bases are shared with TRBD2. V shed 5 bases and J 9 bases; nucleotides not matched to a gene: 11. The CDR3 sequence is 16 residues long. Germline V gene sequence: CDR1 SGHAT, CDR2 FQNNGV. The CDR3 spells CASSPLTSGGQGTQYF. For the CDR3, the DNA is TGTGCCAGCAGCCCATTGACTAGCGGGGGGCAGGGGACGCAGTATTTT.

This clone is medium-sized. The V gene is TRBV28, the J gene TRBJ1-2; possibly TRBD1 for D (6 bases). V was shortened by 1 base and J by 8 bases, with 14 bases between the two germline ends. The CDR3 has 14 amino acids. Looked up from germline, CDR1 is MDHEN and CDR2 is SYDVKM. Written as DNA, the CDR3 is TGTGCCAGCAGTTTATCGCAGGGCGGGGGCGGCTACACCTTC. Protein: CASSLSQGGGGYTF.

This clone is labeled as medium-sized. Other DNA sequences in the sample encode the same CDR3. This chain joins TRBV7-9 and TRBJ1-6; 8 bases align to TRBD1. CDR1 SEHNR and CDR2 FQNEAQ come from the germline V gene (reference sequence). V shed 5 bases and J 7 bases; nucleotides not matched to a gene: 7. This CDR3 spans 15 amino acids. CDR3 amino acids: CASSAPTGVNSPLHF. The CDR3 DNA reads TGTGCCAGCAGCGCCCCGACAGGGGTGAATTCACCCCTCCACTTT.

This clone has a handful of counts. The chain combines TRBV19 with TRBJ1-1, with TRBD1 identical over 7 bases. This CDR3 region has 14 residues. The junction had 7 bases not matched to a gene; V was cut back by 4 bases and J by 5 bases. Germline V CDR1 and CDR2: LNHDA, SQIVND (reference sequence). The CDR3 DNA follows: TGTGCCAGTAGTACCACAGGGGTGGGTACTGAAGCTTTCTTT. Protein sequence: CASSTTGVGTEAFF.

J is TRBJ2-2 and V is TRBV5-1; TRBD2 aligns across 14 bases. Germline CDR1 SGHRS, CDR2 YFSETQ. This CDR3 contains 16 residues. V shed 4 bases, J shed 7 bases, and the junction held 6 bases outside the gene matches. CDR3 amino acids: CASSPGLAGVNGELFF. CDR3 nucleotides: TGCGCCAGCAGCCCGGGACTAGCGGGAGTAAACGGGGAGCTGTTTTTT.